Each of the 3 T cell receptor beta chains below was sequenced from the same sample in a study of blood T cell repertoires in COVID-19. Repertoires were generated with immunoSEQ multiplex PCR, while TCRdb's copy carries only in-frame clones and drops some. The sample yields some 250,000 clones, 85% to 90% seen once. The sequenced sample consisted of peripheral blood. Source of these receptors: a woman aged 55-70 years with COVID-19, enrolled during active disease.

The gene calls are TRBV19 and TRBJ1-5; 9 nucleotides line up with TRBD1. J gave up 3 bases and V 5 bases, and 5 bases lay outside the gene matches. The CDR3 length is 15 residues. The germline CDR1 and CDR2 sequences are LNHDA and SQIVND (reference sequence). CDR3 in DNA: TGTGCCAGTAGTCAGGGGGACAGGGACAATCAGCCCCAGCATTTT. This translates into CASSQGDRDNQPQHF.

The rearrangement joins TRBV5-5 to TRBJ2-1, with 7 bases aligning to TRBD2. The V gene end was trimmed by 7 bases and the J gene end by 0 bases; junction bases not matched to a gene: 16. From germline, CDR1 is SGHKS and CDR2 YYEKEE (reference sequence). This CDR3 comprises 18 residues. The CDR3 here is CASPGLGGGFLSYNEQFF. The CDR3, as DNA: TGTGCCAGCCCCGGCCTGGGGGGGGGATTCCTCTCCTACAATGAGCAGTTCTTC.

V is TRBV5-1 and J is TRBJ1-1, with 9 nucleotides matching TRBD1. Trimming cost V 4 bases and J 3 bases; bases outside gene matches: 7. Germline assignment: CDR1 SGHRS and CDR2 YFSETQ. The CDR3 has 15 amino acids. The DNA for the CDR3 is TGCGCCAGCAGCGTACAGGGGGCCCGGGACACTGAAGCTTTCTTT. Translation gives CASSVQGARDTEAFF.